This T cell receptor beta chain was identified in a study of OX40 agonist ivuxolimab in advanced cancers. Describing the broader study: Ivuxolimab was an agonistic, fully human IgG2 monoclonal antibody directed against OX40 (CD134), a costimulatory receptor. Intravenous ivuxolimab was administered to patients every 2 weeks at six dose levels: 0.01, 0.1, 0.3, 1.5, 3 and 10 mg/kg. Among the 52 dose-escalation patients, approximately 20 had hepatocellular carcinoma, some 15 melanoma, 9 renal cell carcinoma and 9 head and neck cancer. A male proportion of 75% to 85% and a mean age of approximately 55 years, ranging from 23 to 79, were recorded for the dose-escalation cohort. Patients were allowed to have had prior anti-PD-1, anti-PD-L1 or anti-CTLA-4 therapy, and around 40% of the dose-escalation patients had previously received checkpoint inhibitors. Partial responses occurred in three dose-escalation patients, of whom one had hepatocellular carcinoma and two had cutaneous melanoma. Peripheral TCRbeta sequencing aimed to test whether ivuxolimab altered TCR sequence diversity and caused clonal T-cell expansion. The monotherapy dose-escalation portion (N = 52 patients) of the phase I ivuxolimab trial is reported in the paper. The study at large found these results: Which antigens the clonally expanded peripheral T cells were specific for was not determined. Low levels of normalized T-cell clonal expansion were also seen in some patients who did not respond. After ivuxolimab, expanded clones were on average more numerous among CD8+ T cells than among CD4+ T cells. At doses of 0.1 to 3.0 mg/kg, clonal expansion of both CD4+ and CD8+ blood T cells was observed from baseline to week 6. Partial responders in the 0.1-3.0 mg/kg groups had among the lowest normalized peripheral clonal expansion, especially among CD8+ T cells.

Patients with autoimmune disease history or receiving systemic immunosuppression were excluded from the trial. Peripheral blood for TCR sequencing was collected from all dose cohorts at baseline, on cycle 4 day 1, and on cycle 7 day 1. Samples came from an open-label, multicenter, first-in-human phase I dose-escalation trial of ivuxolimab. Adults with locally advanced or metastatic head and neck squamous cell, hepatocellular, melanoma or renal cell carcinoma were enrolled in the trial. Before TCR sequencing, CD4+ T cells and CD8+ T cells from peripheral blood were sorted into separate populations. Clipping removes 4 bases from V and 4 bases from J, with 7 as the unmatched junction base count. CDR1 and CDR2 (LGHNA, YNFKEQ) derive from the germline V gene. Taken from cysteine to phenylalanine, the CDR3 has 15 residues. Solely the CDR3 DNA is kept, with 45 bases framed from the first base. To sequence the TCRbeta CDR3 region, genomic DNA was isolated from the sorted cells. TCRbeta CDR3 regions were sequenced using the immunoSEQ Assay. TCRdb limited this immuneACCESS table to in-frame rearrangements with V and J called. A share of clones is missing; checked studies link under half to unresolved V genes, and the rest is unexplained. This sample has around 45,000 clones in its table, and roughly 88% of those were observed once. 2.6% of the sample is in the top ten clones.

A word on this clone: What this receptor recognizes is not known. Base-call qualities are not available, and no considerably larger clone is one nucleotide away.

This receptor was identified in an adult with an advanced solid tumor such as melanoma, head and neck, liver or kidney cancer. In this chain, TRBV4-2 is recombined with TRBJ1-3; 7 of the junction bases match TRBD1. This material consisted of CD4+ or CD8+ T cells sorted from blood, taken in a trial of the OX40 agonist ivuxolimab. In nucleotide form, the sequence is TGTGCCAGCAGCCTTATGAGGGGGCAAGGAAACACCATATATTTT. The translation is CASSLMRGQGNTIYF.